This record concerns one T cell receptor (beta chain) sequence. Its specific antigen is unknown. No clone much larger than this one lies a single base away; base qualities are absent. Additional DNA sequences in this sample encode the identical CDR3. The CDR3 regions of human TCRbeta chains were analyzed by immunosequencing. As for how the authors treated the data: TCRs in the repertoires were matched against a reference library of SARS-CoV-2-specific TCRs that had been generated with the MIRA antigen-specificity platform. Breadth was defined as the fraction of unique TCRs that were SARS-CoV-2-associated, and depth was defined as the fraction of total T cells that were SARS-CoV-2-associated. Using the MIRA data, each spike-specific TCR was assigned both to the spike region to which the TCR was reactive and to a CD4 or CD8 class. Log10-transformed breadth and depth values were compared by one-way ANOVA with Sidak's multiple comparisons tests. As stored in TCRdb, this immuneACCESS dataset retains in-frame rearrangements with V and J assigned. A fraction of the clones does not appear; measured against another copy, unresolved V genes explain less than half of the discrepancy, and the remainder lacks a known reason. Clone size and V and J calls were adopted from that table, with D and trimming inferred from the DNA. For this sample the table gives 90,000 to 95,000 clones, of which more than 70% were detected only once. Under 25% of the sample goes to the ten largest clones.

Taken with the paper, the label for time point translates to: baseline before first vaccination. Vaccinee samples came from UK trials COV001 and COV002, including a single-blind randomized controlled phase 2/3 trial of AZD1222 (ChAdOx1 nCoV-19) in healthy adults. For TCRbeta chain sequencing, PBMC samples were collected from trial participants at day 0 and at day 28 after the second dose. CDR1 and CDR2 were assigned from the germline V gene as MNHEY and SVGAGI. The junction shows trimming of 4 bases on V and 0 bases on J, plus 9 bases between the germline ends. The CDR3 goes from the cysteine to the phenylalanine over 14 residues. Just the 42-base CDR3 DNA is kept, in frame starting at base 1. The entry originates in a study of T cell responses to AZD1222 COVID-19 vaccine (dated by TCRdb to the early 2020s). In the study overall: AZD1222 recipients given second doses at about 4 weeks or at about 12 weeks were pooled, since spike-specific TCR depth and breadth were not found to differ between the two schedules. Trial participants were enrolled by age into 18-55, 56-69 and 70-plus year subgroups, with 148, 28 and 57 TCR-sequenced participants respectively. A total of more than 230 trial participants underwent TCR sequencing, of whom 207 received two doses of AZD1222 and some 26 received two doses of the MenACWY control vaccine. The paper's findings and limits, for the study overall: Most participants were white British and females outnumbered males, and the authors suggested that clonal diversity may have been underestimated. After two AZD1222 doses, both the breadth and the depth of spike-specific TCRs were significantly higher than at day 0 and than in MenACWY recipients. In the small 56-69-year group, the increase in depth fell short of significance, most likely because of low power. CD4 TCRs associated with the vaccine covered the entire spike protein, and the dominant responses were in regions 160-218 and 743-854. Reportedly, almost half of the unique spike-specific TCRs recognized epitopes lying outside the regions that are mutated in the B.1.351 and B.1.1.7 variants. Because no day 14 peak-response samples were available, the repertoires could be characterized only after the peak T cell response. Conclusions about previously exposed vaccinees were limited because only six AZD1222 recipients were SARS-CoV-2 seropositive at baseline.

The rearranged segments are TRBV6-5 and TRBJ1-1; the D gene is possibly TRBD1, with 5 bases matching. Sample: peripheral blood, taken on day 0 of AZD1222 vaccination. The receptor comes from an adult in good health. Read as DNA, the sequence is TGTGCCAGCAGTTTGGAGGGGCTGAACACTGAAGCTTTCTTT. This encodes CASSLEGLNTEAFF.